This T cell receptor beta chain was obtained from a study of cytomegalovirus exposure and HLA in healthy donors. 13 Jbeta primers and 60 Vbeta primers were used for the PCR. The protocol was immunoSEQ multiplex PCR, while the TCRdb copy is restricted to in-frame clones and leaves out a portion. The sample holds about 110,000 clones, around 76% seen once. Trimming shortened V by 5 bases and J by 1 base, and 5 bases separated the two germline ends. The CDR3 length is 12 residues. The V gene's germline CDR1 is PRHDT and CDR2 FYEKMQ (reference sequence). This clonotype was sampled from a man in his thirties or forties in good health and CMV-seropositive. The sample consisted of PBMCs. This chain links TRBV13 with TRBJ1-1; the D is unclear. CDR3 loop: CASSLWNTEAFF. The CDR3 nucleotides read TGTGCCAGCAGCCTGTGGAACACTGAAGCTTTCTTT.